Listed below are T cell receptor beta chains from one sample, sequenced in a study of T cell responses to AZD1222 COVID-19 vaccine. Assay: immunoSEQ multiplex PCR; the TCRdb copy retains only in-frame clones and omits some. The table shows some 98,000 clones, with approximately 84% occurring only once. The starting material was peripheral blood, obtained 28 days after the second AZD1222 dose. Every receptor here comes from an adult who received the AZD1222 COVID-19 vaccine. CDR3s include the opening cysteine and the closing phenylalanine or tryptophan. The D gene is left open where the match is weak. A row's size may be missing; if present it is once, few, many or a size class.

J gene: TRBJ2-3; D gene: TRBD2; clone size: .; V gene: TRBV19; CDR3 DNA: TGTGCCAGTAGTATTTCGGGGGGGTCTGCAGATACGCAGTATTTT; CDR3 protein: CASSISGGSADTQYF
J gene: TRBJ1-2; D gene: .; clone size: .; V gene: TRBV27; CDR3 DNA: TGTGCCAGCAGTTCTCAAATGACAGGCAATGGCTACACCTTC; CDR3 protein: CASSSQMTGNGYTF
J gene: TRBJ1-1; D gene: .; clone size: few; V gene: TRBV19; CDR3 DNA: TGTGCCACCTCGGACGGCAACACTGAAGCTTTCTTT; CDR3 protein: CATSDGNTEAFF
J gene: TRBJ1-4; D gene: .; clone size: .; V gene: TRBV4-2; CDR3 DNA: TGTGCCAGCAGGACGATGGACAGTAATGAAAAACTGTTTTTT; CDR3 protein: CASRTMDSNEKLFF
J gene: TRBJ2-3; D gene: TRBD2; clone size: .; V gene: TRBV7-2; CDR3 DNA: TGTGCCAGCAGCTTAGAGTCTAGCGGGAGAGGGGTGTCAGATACGCAGTATTTT; CDR3 protein: CASSLESSGRGVSDTQYF
J gene: TRBJ2-7; D gene: TRBD1; clone size: .; V gene: TRBV7-9; CDR3 DNA: TGTGCCAGCAGCTTCCGGGACAGATCCTACGAGCAGTACTTC; CDR3 protein: CASSFRDRSYEQYF
J gene: TRBJ1-2; D gene: TRBD1; clone size: .; V gene: TRBV7-9; CDR3 DNA: TGTGCCAGCAGCTTAGTGCAGGGGGTGGATGGCTACACCTTC; CDR3 protein: CASSLVQGVDGYTF
J gene: TRBJ2-5; D gene: .; clone size: .; V gene: TRBV5-1; CDR3 DNA: TGCGCCAGCAGCTTTGCCGAGCCAAAAGAGACCCAGTACTTC; CDR3 protein: CASSFAEPKETQYF
J gene: TRBJ2-4; D gene: .; clone size: once; V gene: TRBV27; CDR3 DNA: TGTGCCAGCAGCAGAGGAGCCAAAAACATTCAGTACTTC; CDR3 protein: CASSRGAKNIQYF
J gene: TRBJ1-1; D gene: .; clone size: .; V gene: TRBV10-2; CDR3 DNA: TGCGCCAGCAGAAGACAGCTTAACACTGAAGCTTTCTTT; CDR3 protein: CASRRQLNTEAFF
J gene: TRBJ2-7; D gene: .; clone size: .; V gene: TRBV4-3; CDR3 DNA: TGCGCCAGCAGCCAAGACCACAGTGGGGCCACCGAGCAGTACTTC; CDR3 protein: CASSQDHSGATEQYF
J gene: TRBJ2-7; D gene: TRBD1; clone size: .; V gene: TRBV6-5; CDR3 DNA: TGTGCCAGCAGTCCCCAGGGGACAGGGGCCTACGAGCAGTACTTC; CDR3 protein: CASSPQGTGAYEQYF
J gene: TRBJ2-5; D gene: TRBD2; clone size: .; V gene: TRBV2; CDR3 DNA: TGTGCCAGCAGCGGGCTAGCGGGAGAATTTGAGACCCAGTACTTC; CDR3 protein: CASSGLAGEFETQYF
J gene: TRBJ2-7; D gene: TRBD1; clone size: .; V gene: TRBV20-1; CDR3 DNA: TGCAGTGCTAGTGCCGGGACAGGGGGCTACGAGCAGTACTTC; CDR3 protein: CSASAGTGGYEQYF
J gene: TRBJ1-3; D gene: .; clone size: .; V gene: TRBV11-3; CDR3 DNA: TGTGCCAGCGGAGGGGTTGGAAACACCATATATTTT; CDR3 protein: CASGGVGNTIYF
J gene: TRBJ2-5; D gene: .; clone size: .; V gene: TRBV10-3; CDR3 DNA: TGTGCCATCAGTGAGTCTGTCGGGCATACTAAAGAGACCCAGTACTTC; CDR3 protein: CAISESVGHTKETQYF
J gene: TRBJ2-1; D gene: TRBD2; clone size: .; V gene: TRBV19; CDR3 DNA: TGTGCCAGTAGTGGACTAGCCCGGGAGCAGTTCTTC; CDR3 protein: CASSGLAREQFF
J gene: TRBJ1-4; D gene: .; clone size: .; V gene: TRBV7-9; CDR3 DNA: TGTGCCAGCAGCTTGTTTTTTGGAACCAAAAGGGGAACTAATGAAAAACTGTTTTTT; CDR3 protein: CASSLFFGTKRGTNEKLFF
J gene: TRBJ1-5; D gene: .; clone size: .; V gene: TRBV6-6; CDR3 DNA: TGTGCCAGCAGTGTATACCTCGGGAGCAATCAGCCCCAGCATTTT; CDR3 protein: CASSVYLGSNQPQHF
J gene: TRBJ2-2; D gene: .; clone size: .; V gene: TRBV7-9; CDR3 DNA: TGTGCCAGCAGCTTGACAGGATCGAACACCGGGGAGCTGTTTTTT; CDR3 protein: CASSLTGSNTGELFF
J gene: TRBJ2-1; D gene: TRBD2; clone size: .; V gene: TRBV6-2/TRBV6-3; CDR3 DNA: TGTGCCAGCAGTTACCTTGGACTAGCGGGGTCTCGGCAGTTCTTC; CDR3 protein: CASSYLGLAGSRQFF
J gene: TRBJ2-3; D gene: .; clone size: .; V gene: TRBV6-5; CDR3 DNA: TGTGCCAGCAGTTACCGGGGCGTCACAGATACGCAGTATTTT; CDR3 protein: CASSYRGVTDTQYF
J gene: TRBJ2-1; D gene: TRBD2; clone size: .; V gene: TRBV19; CDR3 DNA: TGTGCCAGTAGTGGTCCAGCGGGGGGGGTTTACAATGAGCAGTTCTTC; CDR3 protein: CASSGPAGGVYNEQFF
J gene: TRBJ1-1; D gene: .; clone size: once; V gene: TRBV10-1; CDR3 DNA: TGCGCCAGCAGTCCGGACGGAGACAACACTGAAGCTTTCTTT; CDR3 protein: CASSPDGDNTEAFF
J gene: TRBJ1-2; D gene: .; clone size: .; V gene: TRBV11-2; CDR3 DNA: TGTGCCAGCAGCTTCGGACATAGTAACTATGGCTACACCTTC; CDR3 protein: CASSFGHSNYGYTF
J gene: TRBJ1-1; D gene: TRBD1; clone size: .; V gene: TRBV9; CDR3 DNA: TGTGCCAGCAGCTTTGAGGGACAGGGGGCGCGAGCTTTCTTT; CDR3 protein: CASSFEGQGARAFF
J gene: TRBJ2-1; D gene: TRBD2; clone size: .; V gene: TRBV5-1; CDR3 DNA: TGCGCCAGCAGCTTGGAGGTGGGAGGGAGGATTAATGAGCAGTTCTTC; CDR3 protein: CASSLEVGGRINEQFF
J gene: TRBJ2-5; D gene: .; clone size: once; V gene: TRBV11-2; CDR3 DNA: TGTGCCAGCAGCTTACTAAAAGGGGCCCAAGAGACCCAGTACTTC; CDR3 protein: CASSLLKGAQETQYF
J gene: TRBJ2-7; D gene: .; clone size: .; V gene: TRBV5-4; CDR3 DNA: TGTGCCAGCAGCTTGCTGGGGCTCGAGCAGTACTTC; CDR3 protein: CASSLLGLEQYF